These 20 T cell receptor beta chains were sequenced from one sample in a study of CD8+ T cells in alopecia areata. Treatment specified: oral pan-JAK inhibitor, 5-10 mg twice daily. Investigators isolated RNA and reverse transcribed it into cDNA to act as the sequencing template. Only in-frame clones appear in the TCRdb table, and some are missing; sequencing was by immunoSEQ multiplex PCR. The table lists fewer than 250,000 clones, around two fifths of them singletons. Sequenced here: CD4+ T cells sorted from blood, sampled between weeks 30 and 35, from a patient treated with tofacitinib. The receptors were gathered from a human donor with alopecia areata.

The genes are TRBV7-2 and TRBJ2-7, with unresolved D. Germline CDR1 is SGHTA and CDR2 is FQGNSA. The V end lost 4 bases, the J end lost 2 bases, and 15 bases lay between the germline ends. CDR3 size: 15 residues. The DNA of the CDR3 is TGTGCCAGCAGCTCCAGGAGCGCCCAGACCTACGAGCAGTACTTC. Amino acid sequence: CASSSRSAQTYEQYF.

This clone has a handful of counts. This chain links TRBV5-6 with TRBJ1-5; D not resolved. Germline V gene data show CDR1 as SGHDT and CDR2 as YYEEEE. The CDR3 consists of 16 residues. Trimming stripped 2 bases from V and 2 bases from J, with 14 bases between. The CDR3: CASSFFGEGGNQPQHF. CDR3 in DNA: TGTGCCAGCAGCTTTTTCGGGGAGGGCGGCAATCAGCCCCAGCATTTT.

This clone was detected ten times or more. This chain links TRBV7-3 with TRBJ1-1; tentative D call: TRBD1 (6 bases). Deletions cut 5 bases from V and 5 bases from J, with 15 bases between. Germline values: CDR1 SGHTA, CDR2 FQGTGA. This CDR3 is 14 amino acids long. The CDR3 DNA sequence: TGTGCCAGCAGCGATTCAAATAGGGGGACTGAAGCTTTCTTT. The encoded protein is CASSDSNRGTEAFF.

This clone was seen more than once but under ten times. The chain is built from TRBV5-1 and TRBJ2-5; 7 bases fit TRBD2. From germline, CDR1 is SGHRS and CDR2 YFSETQ. CDR3 length equals 14 residues. V shed 0 bases, J shed 2 bases, and the junction held 1 base outside the gene matches. CDR3 protein: CASSLEGLQETQYF. CDR3 sequence (DNA): TGCGCCAGCAGCTTGGAGGGACTACAAGAGACCCAGTACTTC.

V usage is TRBV7-2 and J usage is TRBJ2-1; weak D call: TRBD2 (6 bases). CDR3 size: 15 residues. Germline values: CDR1 SGHTA, CDR2 FQGNSA. The V end lost 5 bases, the J end lost 3 bases, and 14 bases lay between the germline ends. The CDR3 region is CASSLSSGVYNEQFF. CDR3 DNA: TGTGCCAGCAGCCTTTCGTCGGGAGTCTACAATGAGCAGTTCTTC.

The CDR3 bases are TGTGCCAGCTCACGGGACAGAACTAATCAGCCCCAGCATTTT. It translates to CASSRDRTNQPQHF. The chain links TRBV18 to TRBJ1-5, with 7 nucleotides matching TRBD1. Germline lookup yields CDR1 KGHSH and CDR2 LQKENI. J gave up 4 bases and V 4 bases, and 4 bases lay outside the gene matches. The CDR3 has 14 residues.

This chain uses TRBV5-1 with TRBJ2-3; TRBD2 agrees at 11 bases. The V segment lost 7 bases and the J segment 4 bases; nucleotides outside the gene matches: 11. Germline V gene data show CDR1 as SGHRS and CDR2 as YFSETQ. This CDR3 region has 16 residues. The chain's CDR3 is CASQRDSGRAADTQYF. CDR3 DNA: TGCGCCAGCCAGAGAGATAGCGGGAGGGCAGCAGATACGCAGTATTTT.

The V call is TRBV5-1, the J call TRBJ2-3; TRBD2 matches 9 bases. From germline, CDR1 is SGHRS and CDR2 YFSETQ. The length of the CDR3 is 16 residues. The V gene end was trimmed by 0 bases and the J gene end by 0 bases; junction bases not matched to a gene: 2. The CDR3 here is CASSLDLAGSTDTQYF. The CDR3, as DNA: TGCGCCAGCAGCTTGGACCTAGCGGGGAGCACAGATACGCAGTATTTT.

This clone was detected a few times. In DNA form, the CDR3 reads TGTGCCAGCAGCAAAAACATCCCCGGGGAGCTGTTTTTT. Residues: CASSKNIPGELFF. The V call is TRBV9, the J call TRBJ2-2; D is ambiguous. Germline CDR1 is SGDLS and CDR2 is YYNGEE. V shed 4 bases and J shed 6 bases, with 10 bases lying between them. This CDR3 is built from 13 residues. Full variable domain (outside the CDR3, taken from reference TRBV9 and TRBJ2-2): DSGVTQTPKHLITATGQRVTLRCSPRSGDLSVYWYQQSLDQGLQFLIQYYNGEERAKGNILERFSAQQFPDLHSELNLSSLELGDSALYFCASSKNIPGELFFGEGSRLTVL.

This clone was counted only a few times. The chain couples TRBV2 to TRBJ2-1, with 9 bases matching TRBD2. The V and J ends lost 3 bases and 6 bases, in that order; junction bases with no gene match: 9. The CDR3 contains 16 residues. Looked up from germline, CDR1 is SNHLY and CDR2 is FYNNEI. DNA of the CDR3: TGTGCCAGCAGTGAGGCCAGACTAGCGGCCCCCAATGAGCAGTTCTTC. Its protein product is CASSEARLAAPNEQFF.

The sample holds many counts of this clone. Different DNA sequences within this sample yield the same CDR3. This chain uses TRBV7-9 with TRBJ2-3, with no clear D. The V gene's germline CDR1 is SEHNR and CDR2 FQNEAQ (reference sequence). The CDR3 loop spans 11 amino acids. Trimming stripped 5 bases from V and 2 bases from J, with 2 bases between. Here the CDR3 reads CASSDTDTQYF. For the CDR3, the DNA is TGTGCCAGCAGCGACACAGATACGCAGTATTTT.

This clone was counted a few times. The J gene is TRBJ1-3, the V gene TRBV29-1, with a tentative D call TRBD1 (5 bases). V was trimmed by 6 bases and J by 1 base, leaving 10 bases between them. The CDR3 extends over 13 amino acids. From germline, CDR1 is SQVTM and CDR2 ANQGSEA. CDR3 in amino acids: CSVTGASGNTIYF. CDR3 DNA: TGCAGCGTGACTGGGGCTTCTGGAAACACCATATATTTT.

CDR3 amino acids: CSVQGLNEKLFF. In nucleotides, the CDR3 is TGCAGCGTTCAGGGATTGAATGAAAAACTGTTTTTT. The chain uses TRBV29-1 and TRBJ1-4; D is perhaps TRBD1 (5 bases). V lost 5 bases, J lost 5 bases, and 9 bases lay in between. CDR1 is SQVTM and CDR2 is ANQGSEA in the germline V gene. This CDR3 contains 12 residues.

This clone was found once. This chain connects TRBV7-9 to TRBJ2-7; no clear D gene. The V gene's germline CDR1 is SEHNR and CDR2 FQNEAQ (reference sequence). V was cut by 5 bases and J by 1 base, with 9 bases left in between. The CDR3 is made up of 13 amino acids. For the CDR3, the DNA is TGTGCCAGCAGCGAGGACCGATCCTACGAGCAGTACTTC. Translation: CASSEDRSYEQYF.

V gene TRBV6-5 combines with J gene TRBJ1-1; unclear D gene. The CDR3 has 12 amino acids. CDR1 is MNHEY, CDR2 SVGAGI, per germline. V was shortened by 5 bases and J by 6 bases, with 10 bases between the two germline ends. The CDR3 reads CASSVPGPEAFF. The CDR3, as DNA: TGTGCCAGCAGTGTTCCAGGCCCTGAAGCTTTCTTT.

This clone has a handful of counts. J is TRBJ1-5 and V is TRBV7-2; D might be TRBD1 (6 bases). The germline V gene encodes CDR1 SGHTA and CDR2 FQGNSA. This CDR3 has 13 residues. The V end was cut by 8 bases, the J end by 3 bases, with 11 bases between. CDR3 DNA sequence: TGTGCCAGCGGCTACAGGGTCAATCAGCCCCAGCATTTT. Amino acids: CASGYRVNQPQHF.

The chain recombines TRBV29-1 with TRBJ2-5, with 7 bases identical to TRBD1. From germline, CDR1 is SQVTM and CDR2 ANQGSEA. The CDR3 has 12 amino acids. Trimming at V came to 4 bases and at J to 5 bases, leaving 4 bases not matched to a gene. This CDR3 is CSVAGGWETQYF. The CDR3 DNA sequence: TGCAGCGTTGCAGGGGGATGGGAGACCCAGTACTTC.

This clone has only a few counts. The chain uses TRBV7-9 and TRBJ2-2; D is unresolved. Germline V gene data show CDR1 as SEHNR and CDR2 as FQNEAQ (reference sequence). The CDR3 extends over 12 amino acids. V was cut by 3 bases and J by 2 bases, with 1 base left in between. CDR3 in amino acids: CASSFNTGELFF. For the CDR3, the DNA is TGTGCCAGCAGCTTCAACACCGGGGAGCTGTTTTTT. The whole variable domain, filled in from reference TRBV7-9 and TRBJ2-2, reads DTGVSQNPRHKITKRGQNVTFRCDPISEHNRLYWYRQTLGQGPEFLTYFQNEAQLEKSRLLSDRFSAERPKGSFSTLEIQRTEQGDSAMYLCASSFNTGELFFGEGSRLTVL.

The chain employs TRBV4-1 and TRBJ2-6; a weak D match, TRBD1 (7 bases). The V gene lost 3 bases and the J gene lost 1 base, with 13 bases spanning the gap. Per germline, CDR1 MGHRA and CDR2 YSYEKL. This CDR3 contains 17 residues. In DNA, the CDR3 is TGCGCCAGCAGCCAGGGCAGGGGGAGGTCTGGGGCCAACGTCCTGACTTTC. Its protein is CASSQGRGRSGANVLTF.

The CDR3, as DNA: TGTGCCAGCAGCGAGGGCGACGAGCAGTACTTC. Protein sequence: CASSEGDEQYF. The chain uses TRBV7-9 and TRBJ2-7; D perhaps matches TRBD2 (5 bases). CDR1 and CDR2 (germline): SEHNR, FQNEAQ (reference sequence). Deletions cut 5 bases from V and 5 bases from J, with 7 bases between. CDR3 length: 11 residues.